The 10 T cell receptor beta chains given below trace back to one sample, sequenced in a study of human T cells and chemical hapten exposure (dated by TCRdb to the early 2020s). The library was obtained by RACE. The instrument was a NextSeq 500. The public sequencing data were trimmed at Q25 with fastp and processed into clonotypes with MiXCR by TCRdb, which kept only in-frame beta chains. Rows merge per CDR3 protein into single entries with the most common DNA and genes. Here the sample has 60,000 to 70,000 distinct CDR3 sequences; 9.5% to 13% occur a single time. The ten largest clones represent roughly 5.3% of the sample. Taken with the paper, the label for time point translates to: pre-sensitization, week 0. The treatment or condition label, read with the paper, signifies: therapeutic diphenylcyclopropenone sensitization with weekly scalp DPC. The material sequenced was whole blood, taken in connection with sensitization to the hapten diphenylcyclopropenone (DPC). The receptors here all came from a woman in her fifties or sixties with alopecia areata. Some clones in this sample may be carry-over from other donors' samples.

This clonotype appeared a few times. This chain uses TRBV27 with TRBJ1-5; 7 bases line up with TRBD1. The CDR3 has 15 amino acids. Germline V gene lookup returns CDR1 MNHEY and CDR2 SMNVEV (reference sequence). V dropped 2 bases and J dropped 6; count of bases not matched to a gene: 7. CDR3 sequence (DNA): TGTGCCAGCAGTTTAAGCCCAGGGGGGCGTCAGCCCCAGCATTTT. As protein: CASSLSPGGRQPQHF.

This clonotype occurred a few times. The J gene is TRBJ1-1, the V gene TRBV29-1; TRBD1 aligns across 8 bases. The CDR3 has 10 amino acids. With V trimmed by 7 bases and J by 10 bases, 5 bases remained unmatched. Looked up from germline, CDR1 is SQVTM and CDR2 is ANQGSEA. The CDR3 loop reads CSAQDRVAFF. In DNA, the CDR3 is TGCAGCGCACAGGACAGGGTAGCTTTCTTT. Together with reference TRBV29-1 and TRBJ1-1, the CDR3 gives the full variable domain: SAVISQKPSRDICQRGTSLTIQCQVDSQVTMMFWYRQQPGQSLTLIATANQGSEATYESGFVIDKFPISRPNLTFSTLTVSNMSPEDSSIYLCSAQDRVAFFGQGTRLTVV.

J is TRBJ1-6 and V is TRBV12-3 or TRBV12-4, with D possibly matching TRBD1 (5 bases). V was trimmed by 3 bases and J by 7 bases, leaving 10 bases between them. This CDR3 is built from 14 residues. CDR3 region: CASSLLGVNSPLHF. The CDR3 DNA sequence: TGTGCCAGCAGTTTGTTAGGGGTCAATTCACCCCTCCACTTT.

A few counts support this clonotype. The CDR3 spells CASRVGYEQYF. DNA for the CDR3: TGCGCCAGCAGGGTGGGCTACGAGCAGTACTTC. The V gene is TRBV5-1, the J gene TRBJ2-7; unclear D gene. From germline, CDR1 is SGHRS and CDR2 YFSETQ. Deletions cut 5 bases from V and 3 bases from J, with 6 bases between. The CDR3 spans 11 residues.

In nucleotides, the CDR3 is TGTGCCAGCAGTGAGACTAGCGGGGGTCTCTACGAGCAGTACTTC. It encodes CASSETSGGLYEQYF. This sequence joins TRBV2 and TRBJ2-7; 12 bases fit TRBD2. The CDR3 length is 15 residues. CDR1 SNHLY and CDR2 FYNNEI come from the germline V gene. Unmatched junction bases numbered 3, after V lost 3 bases and J lost 3 bases.

A word on this clonotype: A clone one base away is much larger, so this may be a read error. The chain carries TRBV20-1 and TRBJ2-7; D remains ambiguous. The CDR3 consists of 15 residues. The V end lost 6 bases, the J end lost 6 bases, and 24 bases lay between the germline ends. Germline V CDR1 and CDR2: DFQATT, SNEGSKA (reference sequence). CDR3 nucleotide sequence: TGCAGTGCCCCGGGCCCGGGTCACACAACGGGCGAGCAGTACTTC. Residues: CSAPGPGHTTGEQYF.

This clonotype was observed a handful of times. V usage is TRBV7-2 and J usage is TRBJ2-4; D may be TRBD2 (6 bases). V lost 1 base, J lost 4 bases, and 17 bases lay in between. Germline V CDR1 and CDR2: SGHTA, FQGNSA. The CDR3 has 17 amino acids. The CDR3 here is CASSLDWLAATKNIQYF. CDR3 DNA: TGTGCCAGCAGCTTAGATTGGTTAGCGGCGACTAAAAACATTCAGTACTTC.

This clonotype has more than one count but fewer than ten. The chain couples TRBV7-8 to TRBJ1-6; 7 bases are shared with TRBD1. J gave up 6 bases and V 4 bases, and 3 bases lay outside the gene matches. The germline gives CDR1 SGHVS, CDR2 FQNEAQ. This CDR3 has 14 amino acids. This CDR3 reads CASSSDRSNSPLHF. The DNA for the CDR3 is TGTGCCAGCAGCTCGGACAGGTCTAATTCACCCCTCCACTTT.

This clonotype has ten or more counts. The chain combines TRBV4-2 with TRBJ1-1; TRBD1 aligns across 9 bases. The junction had 3 bases not matched to a gene; V was cut back by 4 bases and J by 6 bases. Germline loops: CDR1 LGHNA, CDR2 YNFKEQ. This CDR3 has 13 residues. CDR3 sequence reads: CASSPGDRAEAFF. DNA for the CDR3: TGTGCCAGCAGCCCCGGGGACAGGGCTGAAGCTTTCTTT.

The V gene is TRBV9, the J gene TRBJ2-5; no reliable D call. V was clipped by 1 base and J by 5 bases, with 15 bases between them. The V gene's germline CDR1 is SGDLS and CDR2 YYNGEE. The CDR3 loop spans 15 amino acids. This chain's CDR3 is CASSVSTQYLETQYF. CDR3 in DNA: TGTGCCAGCAGCGTATCGACCCAATATCTGGAGACCCAGTACTTC.